This TCR beta chain is from a study of T cell responses to AZD1222 COVID-19 vaccine. Data came from immunoSEQ multiplex PCR; TCRdb stores just in-frame clones and leaves some out. The repertoire holds 70,000 to 85,000 clones, with 83% as singletons. Concerning this clone: Its cognate antigen is unknown.

Trimming pared 0 bases from V and 13 bases from J, leaving 11 bases between. Germline loops: CDR1 SGHAT, CDR2 FQNNGV. The CDR3 has 12 residues. The study, taken as a whole, reports: With dominance at 160-218 and 743-854, vaccine-associated CD4 TCRs spanned spike.

Source: peripheral blood, taken 28 days after the second AZD1222 dose. The gene calls are TRBV11-2 and TRBJ2-3; D uncertain. This sequence was found in an adult who received the AZD1222 COVID-19 vaccine. The CDR3 protein is CASSLEQSVEYF. The CDR3 DNA reads TGTGCCAGCAGCTTAGAACAGTCCGTGGAGTATTTT.